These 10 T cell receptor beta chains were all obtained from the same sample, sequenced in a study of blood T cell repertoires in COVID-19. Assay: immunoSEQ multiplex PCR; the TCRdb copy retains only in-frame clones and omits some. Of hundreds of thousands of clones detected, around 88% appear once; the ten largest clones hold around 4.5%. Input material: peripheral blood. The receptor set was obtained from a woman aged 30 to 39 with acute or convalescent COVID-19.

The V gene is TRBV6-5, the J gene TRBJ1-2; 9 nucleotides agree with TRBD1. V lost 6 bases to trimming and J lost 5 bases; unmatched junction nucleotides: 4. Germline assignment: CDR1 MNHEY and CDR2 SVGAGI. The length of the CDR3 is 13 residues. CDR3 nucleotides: TGTGCCAGCAGAGGGACAGGGAAGTATGGCTACACCTTC. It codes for CASRGTGKYGYTF.

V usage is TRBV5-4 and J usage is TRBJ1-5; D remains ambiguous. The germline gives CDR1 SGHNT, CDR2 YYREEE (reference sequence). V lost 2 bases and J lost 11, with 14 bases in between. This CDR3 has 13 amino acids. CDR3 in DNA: TGTGCCAGCAGCTTCAACGAAAAGGGAGCCCAGCATTTT. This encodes CASSFNEKGAQHF.

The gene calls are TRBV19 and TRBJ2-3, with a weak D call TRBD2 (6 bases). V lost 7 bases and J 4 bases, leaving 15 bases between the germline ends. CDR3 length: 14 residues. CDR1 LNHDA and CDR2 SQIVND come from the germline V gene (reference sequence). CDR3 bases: TGTGCCAGTACATGGGGGGTTGGCGCAGATACGCAGTATTTT. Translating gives CASTWGVGADTQYF. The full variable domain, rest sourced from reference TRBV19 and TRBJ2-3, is DGGITQSPKYLFRKEGQNVTLSCEQNLNHDAMYWYRQDPGQGLRLIYYSQIVNDFQKGDIAEGYSVSREKKESFPLTVTSAQKNPTAFYLCASTWGVGADTQYFGPGTRLTVL.

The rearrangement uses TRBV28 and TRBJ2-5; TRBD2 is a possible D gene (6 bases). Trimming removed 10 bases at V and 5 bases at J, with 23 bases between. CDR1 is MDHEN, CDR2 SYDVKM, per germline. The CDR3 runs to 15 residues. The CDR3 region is CAIRTPAGSEETQYF. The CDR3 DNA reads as TGTGCCATCCGAACCCCGGCGGGGAGTGAGGAGACCCAGTACTTC.

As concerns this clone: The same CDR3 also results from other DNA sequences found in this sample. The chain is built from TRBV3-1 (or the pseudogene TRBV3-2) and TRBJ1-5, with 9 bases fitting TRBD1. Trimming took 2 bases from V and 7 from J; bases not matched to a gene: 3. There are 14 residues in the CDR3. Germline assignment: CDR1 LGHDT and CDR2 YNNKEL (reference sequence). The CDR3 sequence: CASSQRTGDQPQHF. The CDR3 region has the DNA TGTGCCAGCAGCCAACGGACAGGGGACCAGCCCCAGCATTTT.

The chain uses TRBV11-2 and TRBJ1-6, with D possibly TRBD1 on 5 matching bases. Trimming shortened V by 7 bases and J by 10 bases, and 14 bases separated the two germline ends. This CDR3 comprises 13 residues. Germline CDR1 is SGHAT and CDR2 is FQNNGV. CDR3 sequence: CASNPGRASPLHF. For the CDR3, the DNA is TGTGCCAGCAACCCAGGCAGGGCCTCACCCCTCCACTTT.

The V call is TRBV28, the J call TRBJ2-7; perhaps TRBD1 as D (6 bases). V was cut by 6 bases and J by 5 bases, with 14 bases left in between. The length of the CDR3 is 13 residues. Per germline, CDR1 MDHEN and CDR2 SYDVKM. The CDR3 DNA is TGTGCCAGCAGCCGGACAGCTCCCCACGAGCAGTACTTC. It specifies CASSRTAPHEQYF. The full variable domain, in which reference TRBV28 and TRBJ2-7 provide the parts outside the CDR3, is DVKVTQSSRYLVKRTGEKVFLECVQDMDHENMFWYRQDPGLGLRLIYFSYDVKMKEKGDIPEGYSVSREKKERFSLILESASTNQTSMYLCASSRTAPHEQYFGPGTRLTVT.

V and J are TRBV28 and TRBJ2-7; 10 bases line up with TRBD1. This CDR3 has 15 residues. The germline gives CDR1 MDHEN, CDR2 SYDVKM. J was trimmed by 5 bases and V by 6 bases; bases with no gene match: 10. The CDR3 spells CASRLDRGWIDEQYF. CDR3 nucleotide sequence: TGTGCCAGCAGACTGGACAGGGGGTGGATTGACGAGCAGTACTTC.

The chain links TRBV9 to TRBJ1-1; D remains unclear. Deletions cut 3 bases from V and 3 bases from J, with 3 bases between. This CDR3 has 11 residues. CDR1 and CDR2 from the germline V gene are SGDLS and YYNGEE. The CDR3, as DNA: TGTGCCAGCAGCGGCGACACTGAAGCTTTCTTT. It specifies CASSGDTEAFF. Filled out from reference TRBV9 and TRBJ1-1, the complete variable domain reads DSGVTQTPKHLITATGQRVTLRCSPRSGDLSVYWYQQSLDQGLQFLIQYYNGEERAKGNILERFSAQQFPDLHSELNLSSLELGDSALYFCASSGDTEAFFGQGTRLTVV.

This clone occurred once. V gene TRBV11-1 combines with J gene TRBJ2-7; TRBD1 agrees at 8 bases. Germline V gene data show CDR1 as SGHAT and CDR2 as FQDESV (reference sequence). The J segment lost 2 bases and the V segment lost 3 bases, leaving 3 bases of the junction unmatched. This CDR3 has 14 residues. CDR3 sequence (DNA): TGTGCCAGCAGCTTTTCACAGGGGGCCTACGAGCAGTACTTC. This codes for CASSFSQGAYEQYF.